This T cell receptor beta chain was observed in a study of identical twins. Study-level points and caveats: Clonotypes of the beta chain that were abundant in cord blood carried fewer insertions (memory repertoires showed none). In beta out-of-frame sequences, the excess sharing between twins was weaker. Twins shared out-of-frame alpha sequences with excess low generation probability. Conclusions were based on cross-sectional statistical analysis, without following the same donors.

This clonotype has more than one count but fewer than ten. The target antigen is unknown. In germline, CDR1 is MNHEY, CDR2 SVGEGT. This CDR3 region has 15 residues. The ends were cut back, 4 bases at V and 0 bases at J, with 10 bases in the middle. TCRdb recomputed calls from the 5' RACE reads with MiXCR, one row per CDR3 protein. Of 200,000 to 250,000 distinct CDR3 sequences in the sample, about 10% were seen once. The chain has TRBV6-2 or TRBV6-3 and TRBJ1-5; D not certain. Sequences were obtained from memory T cells sorted from blood. The sequence was collected from a man aged 45-65 years in good health. The CDR3 DNA sequence: TGTGCCAGCAGTTGGACCCAATTTAGCAATCAGCCCCAGCATTTT. It translates to CASSWTQFSNQPQHF.